These T cell receptor beta chains were read from a single sample in a study of shared clonotypes between healthy human individuals. TCRdb's table, derived via immunoSEQ multiplex PCR, lists solely in-frame clones and lacks some. The profile shows about 2.4 million clones, just over 90% of them singletons. The sequencing sample was made of naive CD4+ T cells sorted from blood. The source of these receptors is a man between 18 and 29 years old in good health. The CDR3 runs from the conserved cysteine through the conserved F or W. Fields, in order: V gene, J gene, CDR3 length, D gene, clone size, CDR3 protein, CDR3 DNA. The D gene is left open where the match is weak. Rows may omit the clone size; those that give it use once, few, many or a size class.

V: TRBV19; J: TRBJ2-6; length: 16; D: NA; size: NA; CDR3: CASKEGTYSGANVLTF; DNA: TGTGCCAGCAAGGAGGGTACCTACTCTGGGGCCAACGTCCTGACTTTC
V: TRBV4-1; J: TRBJ1-1; length: 15; D: TRBD1; size: NA; CDR3: CASSQAGTGERSAFF; DNA: TGCGCCAGCAGCCAAGCAGGGACAGGGGAACGGAGCGCTTTCTTT
V: TRBV7-8; J: TRBJ1-5; length: 17; D: TRBD1; size: once; CDR3: CASSLGGQGARNQPQHF; DNA: TGTGCCAGCAGCTTAGGGGGACAGGGGGCAAGAAATCAGCCCCAGCATTTT
V: TRBV7-2; J: TRBJ2-3; length: 13; D: TRBD2; size: NA; CDR3: CASSLEGGTSAYF; DNA: TGTGCCAGCAGCTTAGAGGGGGGGACTAGCGCGTATTTT
V: TRBV27; J: TRBJ2-1; length: 15; D: TRBD1; size: NA; CDR3: CASSYGTGQRNEQFF; DNA: TGTGCCAGCAGTTACGGGACAGGGCAACGTAATGAGCAGTTCTTC
V: TRBV5-1; J: TRBJ2-3; length: 13; D: NA; size: NA; CDR3: CASSFIGGDTQYF; DNA: TGCGCCAGCAGCTTCATAGGAGGAGATACGCAGTATTTT
V: TRBV9; J: TRBJ1-2; length: 14; D: NA; size: few; CDR3: CASSVEGGNYGYTF; DNA: TGTGCCAGCAGCGTAGAGGGGGGGAACTATGGCTACACCTTC
V: TRBV2; J: TRBJ1-5; length: 20; D: NA; size: NA; CDR3: CASSERPEGRGAMGNQPQHF; DNA: TGTGCCAGCAGTGAACGGCCGGAAGGGAGAGGGGCCATGGGCAATCAGCCCCAGCATTTT
V: TRBV5-6; J: TRBJ1-6; length: 14; D: NA; size: NA; CDR3: CASSVQINNSPLHF; DNA: TGTGCCAGCAGCGTACAGATAAATAATTCACCCCTCCACTTT
V: TRBV5-1; J: TRBJ2-5; length: 14; D: TRBD1; size: NA; CDR3: CASSPGQTQETQYF; DNA: TGCGCCAGCAGCCCGGGACAGACCCAAGAGACCCAGTACTTC
V: TRBV5-4; J: TRBJ2-1; length: 14; D: NA; size: NA; CDR3: CASTPRSSYNEQFF; DNA: TGTGCCAGCACCCCGAGAAGCTCCTACAATGAGCAGTTCTTC
V: TRBV25-1; J: TRBJ1-4; length: 16; D: NA; size: NA; CDR3: CASSRTQGTTNEKLFF; DNA: TGTGCCAGCAGTAGAACCCAGGGGACAACTAATGAAAAACTGTTTTTT
V: TRBV19; J: TRBJ1-1; length: 14; D: NA; size: NA; CDR3: CASSRGRGYTEAFF; DNA: TGTGCCAGTAGTCGCGGCAGGGGTTACACTGAAGCTTTCTTT
V: TRBV19; J: TRBJ1-2; length: 13; D: NA; size: NA; CDR3: CASSITGDYGYTF; DNA: TGTGCCAGTAGTATCACAGGCGACTATGGCTACACCTTC
V: TRBV5-1; J: TRBJ1-3; length: 17; D: NA; size: NA; CDR3: CASRFDPGPTSGNTIYF; DNA: TGCGCCAGCAGGTTCGATCCGGGACCGACCTCTGGAAACACCATATATTTT
V: TRBV27; J: TRBJ2-7; length: 14; D: NA; size: NA; CDR3: CASSLSGGVYEQYF; DNA: TGTGCCAGCAGTTTATCGGGTGGGGTCTACGAGCAGTACTTC
V: TRBV30; J: TRBJ2-5; length: 14; D: NA; size: NA; CDR3: CAWRTARTQETQYF; DNA: TGTGCCTGGAGGACGGCCAGGACTCAAGAGACCCAGTACTTC